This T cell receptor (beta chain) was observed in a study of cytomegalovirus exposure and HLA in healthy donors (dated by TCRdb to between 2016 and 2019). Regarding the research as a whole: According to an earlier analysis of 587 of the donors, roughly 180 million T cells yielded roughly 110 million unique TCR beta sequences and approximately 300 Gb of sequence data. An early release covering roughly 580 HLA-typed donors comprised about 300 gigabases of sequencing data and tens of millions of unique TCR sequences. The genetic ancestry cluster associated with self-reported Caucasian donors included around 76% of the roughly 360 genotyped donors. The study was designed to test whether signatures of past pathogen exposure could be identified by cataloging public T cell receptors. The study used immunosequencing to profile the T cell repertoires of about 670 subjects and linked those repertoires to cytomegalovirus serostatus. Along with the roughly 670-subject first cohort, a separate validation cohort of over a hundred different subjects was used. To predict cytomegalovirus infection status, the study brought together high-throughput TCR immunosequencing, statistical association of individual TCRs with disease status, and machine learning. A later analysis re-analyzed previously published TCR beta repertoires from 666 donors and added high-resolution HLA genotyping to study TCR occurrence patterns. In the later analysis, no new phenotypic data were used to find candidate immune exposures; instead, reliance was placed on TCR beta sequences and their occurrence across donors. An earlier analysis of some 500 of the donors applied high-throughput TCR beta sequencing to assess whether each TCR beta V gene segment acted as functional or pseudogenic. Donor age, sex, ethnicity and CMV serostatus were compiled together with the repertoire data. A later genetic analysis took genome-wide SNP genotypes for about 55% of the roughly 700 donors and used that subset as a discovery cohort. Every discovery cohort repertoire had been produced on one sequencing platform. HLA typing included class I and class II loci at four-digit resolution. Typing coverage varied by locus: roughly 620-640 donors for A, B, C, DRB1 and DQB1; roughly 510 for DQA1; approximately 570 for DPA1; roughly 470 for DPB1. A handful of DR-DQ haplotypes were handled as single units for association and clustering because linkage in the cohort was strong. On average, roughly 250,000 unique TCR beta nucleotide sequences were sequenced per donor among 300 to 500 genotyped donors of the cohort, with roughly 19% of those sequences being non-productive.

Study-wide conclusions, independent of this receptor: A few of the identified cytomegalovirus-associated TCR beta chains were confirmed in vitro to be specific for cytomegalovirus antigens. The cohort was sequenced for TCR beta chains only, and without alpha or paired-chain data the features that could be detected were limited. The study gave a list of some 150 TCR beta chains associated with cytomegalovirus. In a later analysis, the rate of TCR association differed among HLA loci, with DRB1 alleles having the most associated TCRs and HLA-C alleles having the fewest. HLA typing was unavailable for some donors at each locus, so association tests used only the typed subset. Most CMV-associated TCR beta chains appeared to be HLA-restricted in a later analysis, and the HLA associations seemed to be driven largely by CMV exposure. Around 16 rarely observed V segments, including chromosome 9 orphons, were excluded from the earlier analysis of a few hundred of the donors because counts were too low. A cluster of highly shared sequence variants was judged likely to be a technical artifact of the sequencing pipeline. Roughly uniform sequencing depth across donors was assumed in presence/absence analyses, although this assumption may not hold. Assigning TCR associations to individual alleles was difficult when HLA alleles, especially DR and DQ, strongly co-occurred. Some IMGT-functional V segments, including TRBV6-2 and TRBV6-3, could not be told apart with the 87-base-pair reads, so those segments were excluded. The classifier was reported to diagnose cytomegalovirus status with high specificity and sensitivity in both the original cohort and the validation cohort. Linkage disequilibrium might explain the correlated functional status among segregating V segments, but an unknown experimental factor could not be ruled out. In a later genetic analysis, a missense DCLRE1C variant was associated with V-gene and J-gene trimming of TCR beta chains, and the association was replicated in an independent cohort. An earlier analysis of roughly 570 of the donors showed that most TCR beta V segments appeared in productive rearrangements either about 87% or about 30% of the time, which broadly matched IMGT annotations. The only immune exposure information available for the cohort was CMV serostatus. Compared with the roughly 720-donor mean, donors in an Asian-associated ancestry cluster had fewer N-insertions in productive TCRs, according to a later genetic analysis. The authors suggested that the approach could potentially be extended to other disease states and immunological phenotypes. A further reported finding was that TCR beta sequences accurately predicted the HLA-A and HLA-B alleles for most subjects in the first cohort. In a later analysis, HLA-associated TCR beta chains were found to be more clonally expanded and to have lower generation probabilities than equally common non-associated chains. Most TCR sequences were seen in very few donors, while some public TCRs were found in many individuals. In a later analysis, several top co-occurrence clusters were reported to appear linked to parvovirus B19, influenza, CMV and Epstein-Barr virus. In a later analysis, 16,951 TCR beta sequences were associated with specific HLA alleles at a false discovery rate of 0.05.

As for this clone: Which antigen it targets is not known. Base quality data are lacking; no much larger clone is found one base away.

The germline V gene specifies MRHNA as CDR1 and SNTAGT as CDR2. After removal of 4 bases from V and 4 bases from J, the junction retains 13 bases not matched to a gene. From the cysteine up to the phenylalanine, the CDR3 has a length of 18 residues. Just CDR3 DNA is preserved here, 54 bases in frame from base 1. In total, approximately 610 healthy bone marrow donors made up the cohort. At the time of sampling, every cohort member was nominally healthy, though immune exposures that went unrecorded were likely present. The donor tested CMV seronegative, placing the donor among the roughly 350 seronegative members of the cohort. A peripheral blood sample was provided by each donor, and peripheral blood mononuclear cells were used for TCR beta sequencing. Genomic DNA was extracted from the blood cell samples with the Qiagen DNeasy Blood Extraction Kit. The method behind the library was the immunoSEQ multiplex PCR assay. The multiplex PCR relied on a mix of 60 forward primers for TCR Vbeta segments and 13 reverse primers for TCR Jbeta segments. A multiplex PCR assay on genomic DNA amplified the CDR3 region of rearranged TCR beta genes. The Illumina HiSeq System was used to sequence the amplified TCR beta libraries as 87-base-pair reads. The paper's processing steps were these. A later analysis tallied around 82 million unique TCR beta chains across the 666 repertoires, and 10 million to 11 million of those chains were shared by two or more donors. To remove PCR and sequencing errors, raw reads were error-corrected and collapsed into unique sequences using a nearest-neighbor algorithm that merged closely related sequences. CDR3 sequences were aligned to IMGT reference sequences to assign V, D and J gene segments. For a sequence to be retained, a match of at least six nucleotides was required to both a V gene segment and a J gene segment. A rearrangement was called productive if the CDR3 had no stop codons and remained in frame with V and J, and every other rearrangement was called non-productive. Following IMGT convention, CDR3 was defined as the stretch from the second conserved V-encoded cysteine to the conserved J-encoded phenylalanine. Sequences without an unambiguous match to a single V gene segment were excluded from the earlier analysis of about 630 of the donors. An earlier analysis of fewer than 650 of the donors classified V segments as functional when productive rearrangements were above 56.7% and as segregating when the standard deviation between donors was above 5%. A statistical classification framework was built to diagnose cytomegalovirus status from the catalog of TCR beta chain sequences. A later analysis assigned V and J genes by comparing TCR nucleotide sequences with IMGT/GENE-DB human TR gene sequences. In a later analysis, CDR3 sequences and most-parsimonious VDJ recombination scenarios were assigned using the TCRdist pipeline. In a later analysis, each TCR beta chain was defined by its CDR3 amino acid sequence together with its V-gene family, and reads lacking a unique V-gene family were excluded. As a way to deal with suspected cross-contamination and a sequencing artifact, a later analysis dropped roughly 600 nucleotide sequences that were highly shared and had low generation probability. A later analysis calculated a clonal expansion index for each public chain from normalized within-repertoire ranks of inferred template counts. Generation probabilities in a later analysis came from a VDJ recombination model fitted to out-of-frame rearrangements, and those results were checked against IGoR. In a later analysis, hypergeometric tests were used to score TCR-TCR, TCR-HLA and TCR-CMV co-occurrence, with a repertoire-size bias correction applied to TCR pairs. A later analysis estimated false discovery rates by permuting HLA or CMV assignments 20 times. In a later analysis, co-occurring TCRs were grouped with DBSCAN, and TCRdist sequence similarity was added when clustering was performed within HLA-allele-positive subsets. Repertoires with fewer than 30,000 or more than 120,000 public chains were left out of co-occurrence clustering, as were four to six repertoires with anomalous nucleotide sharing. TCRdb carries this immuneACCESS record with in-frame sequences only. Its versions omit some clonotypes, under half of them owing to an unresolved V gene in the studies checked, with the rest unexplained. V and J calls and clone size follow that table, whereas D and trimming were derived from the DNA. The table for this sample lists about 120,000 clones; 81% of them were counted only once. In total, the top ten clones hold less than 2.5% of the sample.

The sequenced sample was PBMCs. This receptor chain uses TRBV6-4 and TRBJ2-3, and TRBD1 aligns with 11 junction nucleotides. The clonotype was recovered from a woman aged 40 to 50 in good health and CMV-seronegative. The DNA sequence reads TGTGCCAGCAGTGCTTACCCCGGGACAGGGGGTTTTGCAGATACGCAGTATTTT. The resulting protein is CASSAYPGTGGFADTQYF.